The rows below give T cell receptor beta chains drawn from one sample of a study of OX40 agonist ivuxolimab in advanced cancers. This table comes from immunoSEQ multiplex PCR, and its TCRdb copy is limited to in-frame clones, with some not included. The sample contains tens of thousands of clones, more than 80% of which appear only once. Material: CD4+ or CD8+ T cells sorted from blood, obtained in a trial of the OX40 agonist ivuxolimab. The source is an adult with an advanced solid tumor such as melanoma, head and neck, liver or kidney cancer. Each CDR3 is given with its conserved first and last residue. The order of the fields is D gene, J gene, clone size, V gene, CDR3 protein, CDR3 DNA. D genes are given only for firm matches. Clone size is not always given. Where it is, it says once, few, many or a class for expanded clones.

D gene: TRBD2
J gene: TRBJ2-7
clone size: .
V gene: TRBV5-6
CDR3 protein: CASTTGGSYEQYF
CDR3 DNA: TGTGCCAGCACCACCGGGGGGTCCTACGAGCAGTACTTC

D gene: TRBD1
J gene: TRBJ2-5
clone size: few
V gene: TRBV29-1
CDR3 protein: CSVTGERTQYF
CDR3 DNA: TGCAGCGTTACAGGGGAACGGACCCAGTACTTC

D gene: .
J gene: TRBJ2-4
clone size: .
V gene: TRBV19
CDR3 protein: CASSIGGEGFFQYF
CDR3 DNA: TGTGCCAGTAGTATAGGAGGTGAGGGATTCTTTCAGTACTTC

D gene: .
J gene: TRBJ2-4
clone size: medium-sized
V gene: TRBV9
CDR3 protein: CASSVVAAGIQYF
CDR3 DNA: TGTGCCAGCAGCGTAGTTGCGGCGGGGATTCAGTACTTC

D gene: .
J gene: TRBJ2-7
clone size: .
V gene: TRBV12-5
CDR3 protein: CASGLGPPGGTYEQYF
CDR3 DNA: TGTGCTAGTGGTTTGGGCCCCCCCGGGGGTACCTACGAGCAGTACTTC

D gene: .
J gene: TRBJ2-3
clone size: .
V gene: TRBV6-1
CDR3 protein: CASSVGQTSRGDTQYF
CDR3 DNA: TGTGCCAGCAGTGTAGGACAGACTTCTAGGGGAGATACGCAGTATTTT

D gene: .
J gene: TRBJ2-3
clone size: few
V gene: TRBV18
CDR3 protein: CASSQNRAADTQYF
CDR3 DNA: TGTGCCAGCTCACAGAACCGGGCTGCAGATACGCAGTATTTT

D gene: .
J gene: TRBJ2-3
clone size: .
V gene: TRBV6-5
CDR3 protein: CASSYSTPKDTQYF
CDR3 DNA: TGTGCCAGCAGTTACAGCACGCCAAAAGATACGCAGTATTTT

D gene: .
J gene: TRBJ1-3
clone size: .
V gene: TRBV13
CDR3 protein: CASTTRMGNTIYF
CDR3 DNA: TGTGCCAGCACCACAAGGATGGGAAACACCATATATTTT

D gene: TRBD2
J gene: TRBJ2-3
clone size: .
V gene: TRBV18
CDR3 protein: CASSVPRGSTDTQYF
CDR3 DNA: TGTGCCAGCTCTGTGCCGCGGGGGAGCACAGATACGCAGTATTTT

D gene: .
J gene: TRBJ1-6
clone size: few
V gene: TRBV4-3
CDR3 protein: CASSQDSAGSNSPLHF
CDR3 DNA: TGCGCCAGCAGCCAAGATTCGGCAGGGAGTAATTCACCCCTCCACTTT

D gene: TRBD2
J gene: TRBJ2-1
clone size: .
V gene: TRBV7-3
CDR3 protein: CASSLARAGGPYNEQFF
CDR3 DNA: TGTGCCAGCAGCCTCGCACGAGCGGGAGGGCCTTACAATGAGCAGTTCTTC

D gene: .
J gene: TRBJ2-3
clone size: .
V gene: TRBV5-1
CDR3 protein: CASSLTTGTQYF
CDR3 DNA: TGCGCCAGCAGCCTTACAACAGGGACGCAGTATTTT

D gene: TRBD1
J gene: TRBJ1-4
clone size: few
V gene: TRBV4-3
CDR3 protein: CASSRGRGATNEKLFF
CDR3 DNA: TGCGCCAGCAGCCGTGGCAGGGGGGCAACTAATGAAAAACTGTTTTTT

D gene: TRBD1
J gene: TRBJ2-3
clone size: .
V gene: TRBV19
CDR3 protein: CASSLGQGNTDTQYF
CDR3 DNA: TGTGCCAGTAGCCTCGGACAGGGGAACACAGATACGCAGTATTTT